Below are 25 T cell receptor beta chains sequenced from a single sample in a study of T-cell memory formation after mild COVID-19. TCRdb independently ran MiXCR on the 5' RACE reads; one entry per CDR3 protein. The table includes about 340,000 distinct CDR3 sequences, 10% to 15% detected once. Sample: PBMCs or a T cell subset sorted from them (not recorded which). The source is a young man who had mild COVID-19 (a few samples of this study predate the infection). Cell type and time point are not known.

This clonotype was detected a few times. The rearrangement links TRBV28 to TRBJ2-2; 9 bases are shared with TRBD1. The V gene end was trimmed by 2 bases and the J gene end by 7 bases; junction bases not matched to a gene: 8. In germline, CDR1 is MDHEN, CDR2 SYDVKM. The CDR3 contains 16 residues. CDR3 coding DNA: TGTGCCAGCAGTTTAGCCCCCGGGACAGGGTTCGGGGAGCTGTTTTTT. Its protein product is CASSLAPGTGFGELFF.

The chain couples TRBV18 to TRBJ2-3; TRBD1 might be the D (6 bases). The CDR3 loop spans 16 amino acids. Trimming shortened V by 3 bases and J by 2 bases, and 15 bases separated the two germline ends. Germline V gene lookup returns CDR1 KGHSH and CDR2 LQKENI. The CDR3 DNA reads TGTGCCAGCTCACCCCAGGGACAAGCCATCACAGATACGCAGTATTTT. Translation gives CASSPQGQAITDTQYF.

In its sample, this clonotype was seen a few times. The CDR3 DNA reads TGTGCCAGCAGCCTACCTCGGGCAGGGGGTACCACAGATACGCAGTATTTT. It yields the protein CASSLPRAGGTTDTQYF. The rearrangement links TRBV7-8 to TRBJ2-3; the match to TRBD1 covers 7 bases. V shed 5 bases, J shed 2 bases, and the junction held 13 bases outside the gene matches. This CDR3 has 17 residues. Germline V gene sequence: CDR1 SGHVS, CDR2 FQNEAQ.

The V gene is TRBV4-1, the J gene TRBJ1-1; TRBD1 might be the D (5 bases). This CDR3 is 16 amino acids long. V lost 0 bases to trimming and J lost 6 bases, with 17 bases between them. Germline CDR1 reads MGHRA; CDR2 reads YSYEKL. The CDR3 region has the DNA TGCGCCAGCAGCCAAGAAGTTGGCCAGGCGGGACCTGAAGCTTTCTTT. It specifies CASSQEVGQAGPEAFF.

This chain links TRBV7-2 with TRBJ2-5; a possible D gene is TRBD1 (5 bases). Trimming removed 6 bases from V and 1 base from J, with 9 bases in between. Looked up from germline, CDR1 is SGHTA and CDR2 is FQGNSA. The CDR3 is 13 residues long. The CDR3 is CASRPGPQETQYF. The CDR3 DNA is TGTGCCAGCAGACCAGGGCCCCAAGAGACCCAGTACTTC.

The chain couples TRBV19 to TRBJ2-7; 10 bases line up with TRBD1. This CDR3 spans 15 amino acids. Germline trimming cut 6 bases from V and 2 bases from J; bases unmatched to any gene: 7. Per germline, CDR1 LNHDA and CDR2 SQIVND (reference sequence). CDR3 loop: CASSDMGTGAYEQYF. The CDR3 DNA follows: TGTGCCAGTAGCGATATGGGGACAGGGGCCTACGAGCAGTACTTC.

The V and J genes are TRBV5-1 and TRBJ2-7, with 8 bases aligning to TRBD2. The ends lost 0 bases at V and 2 bases at J; junction bases unmatched: 4. This CDR3 is 15 amino acids long. Germline CDR1 is SGHRS and CDR2 is YFSETQ. DNA of the CDR3: TGCGCCAGCAGCTTGGGGACTAGCCGGGCCTACGAGCAGTACTTC. It yields the protein CASSLGTSRAYEQYF. Supplemented by reference TRBV5-1 and TRBJ2-7, the full variable domain reads KAGVTQTPRYLIKTRGQQVTLSCSPISGHRSVSWYQQTPGQGLQFLFEYFSETQRNKGNFPGRFSGRQFSNSRSEMNVSTLELGDSALYLCASSLGTSRAYEQYFGPGTRLTVT.

This clonotype was counted ten times or more. The junction differs from germline at one of its ends, possibly a read error. The chain carries TRBV27 and TRBJ2-5, with 7 nucleotides matching TRBD2. The CDR3 is made up of 12 amino acids. The germline V gene has CDR1 MNHEY and CDR2 SMNVEV (reference sequence). CDR3 in amino acids: CASRRGIRDLFF. The DNA for the CDR3 is TGTGCCAGCAGGCGGGGGATCCGGGACCTCTTCTTC.

This clonotype was observed at least ten times. The rearrangement uses TRBV6-2 or TRBV6-3 and TRBJ2-2; D remains ambiguous. CDR1 and CDR2 from the germline V gene are MNHEY and SVGEGT. CDR3 length equals 14 residues. V lost 4 bases and J lost 6, with 12 bases in between. The CDR3 DNA follows: TGTGCCAGCAGTTTGGTGGTTCCCCCCGGGGAGCTGTTTTTT. Its protein is CASSLVVPPGELFF.

This clonotype was picked up a small number of times. The chain employs TRBV20-1 and TRBJ2-3, with TRBD2 matching over 8 bases. CDR1 is DFQATT and CDR2 is SNEGSKA in the germline V gene (reference sequence). The CDR3 length is 14 residues. V dropped 6 bases and J dropped 3; count of bases not matched to a gene: 8. CDR3: CSAPPGGPTDTQYF. The CDR3 DNA is TGCAGTGCACCCCCGGGGGGGCCGACAGATACGCAGTATTTT.

This CDR3 reads CASSLVGTSHEQFF. In DNA, the CDR3 is TGTGCCAGCAGCTTAGTTGGGACTAGCCATGAGCAGTTCTTC. The chain carries TRBV7-2 and TRBJ2-1; 9 bases line up with TRBD2. This CDR3 contains 14 residues. After removal of 1 base from V and 8 bases from J, the junction contained 3 bases not matched to a gene. Germline V gene sequence: CDR1 SGHTA, CDR2 FQGNSA.

This clonotype was observed many times. V is TRBV7-2 and J is TRBJ2-4; D might be TRBD2 (5 bases). Germline V gives CDR1 SGHTA, CDR2 FQGNSA. V lost 5 bases and J 6 bases, leaving 14 bases between the germline ends. The CDR3 has 14 residues. The DNA for the CDR3 is TGTGCCAGCAGCGGAGGCCAGGACCGAAACATTCAGTACTTC. The encoded protein is CASSGGQDRNIQYF.

The J gene is TRBJ1-1, the V gene TRBV7-2; no reliable D call. Trimming took off 4 bases at V and 1 base at J, with 13 bases between the two ends. CDR1 and CDR2 from the germline V gene are SGHTA and FQGNSA. This CDR3 spans 15 amino acids. The CDR3 sequence is CASSSWATGNTEAFF. In DNA, the CDR3 is TGTGCCAGCAGCTCTTGGGCTACGGGGAACACTGAAGCTTTCTTT.

This clonotype was counted at least ten times. The gene calls are TRBV27 and TRBJ2-1; a possible D gene is TRBD2 (6 bases). Germline V gene lookup returns CDR1 MNHEY and CDR2 SMNVEV (reference sequence). The CDR3 length is 14 residues. V gave up 6 bases and J gave up 2 bases, with 11 bases separating them. CDR3: CASSPGLPYNEQFF. In DNA form, the CDR3 reads TGTGCCAGCAGCCCGGGACTCCCCTACAATGAGCAGTTCTTC.

This clonotype came up a few times. J is TRBJ2-2 and V is TRBV27; 7 bases are shared with TRBD2. This CDR3 region has 16 residues. Germline V gene lookup returns CDR1 MNHEY and CDR2 SMNVEV (reference sequence). The junction had 5 bases not matched to a gene; V was cut back by 3 bases and J by 1 base. The CDR3 DNA sequence: TGTGCCAGCAGTTTGGTACTAGCGTTGAACACCGGGGAGCTGTTTTTT. This codes for CASSLVLALNTGELFF.

V gene TRBV4-2 combines with J gene TRBJ1-2; D call uncertain. Germline assignment: CDR1 LGHNA and CDR2 YNFKEQ. V was pared by 0 bases and J by 6 bases, with 14 bases between. CDR3 length: 15 amino acids. The DNA of the CDR3 is TGTGCCAGCAGCCAAGAGAGTCAGATATTGCATGGCTACACCTTC. This gives the protein CASSQESQILHGYTF.

A few counts support this clonotype. J is TRBJ1-2 and V is TRBV7-6, with TRBD1 matching over 9 bases. J gave up 0 bases and V 4 bases, and 3 bases lay outside the gene matches. CDR1 is SGHVS and CDR2 is FNYEAQ in the germline V gene. The CDR3 sequence is 15 residues long. CDR3 loop: CASSSGQGTNYGYTF. The CDR3 DNA is TGTGCCAGCAGCTCGGGACAGGGTACTAACTATGGCTACACCTTC.

This chain connects TRBV20-1 to TRBJ1-5; no reliable D call. The germline V gene encodes CDR1 DFQATT and CDR2 SNEGSKA (reference sequence). Trimming cost V 3 bases and J 2 bases, with 17 bases left between them. The CDR3 length is 16 residues. The CDR3 coding sequence is TGCAGTGCTAGTAAAGGGAAGGCTAGCGGCAATCAGCCCCAGCATTTT. Translated: CSASKGKASGNQPQHF.

The rearrangement joins TRBV4-2 to TRBJ2-1; 8 nucleotides agree with TRBD2. The CDR3 has 16 residues. Trimming removed 1 base from V and 0 bases from J; junction bases left unmatched: 2. Germline CDR1 LGHNA, CDR2 YNFKEQ. CDR3 amino acids: CASSQGSGGSYNEQFF. CDR3 in DNA: TGTGCCAGCAGCCAAGGCAGCGGGGGCTCCTACAATGAGCAGTTCTTC.

In this sample, this clonotype turned up a few times. The chain uses TRBV5-1 and TRBJ2-7, with D possibly being TRBD1 (6 bases). Germline V gene sequence: CDR1 SGHRS, CDR2 YFSETQ. The CDR3 runs 13 residues. The ends were cut back, 4 bases at V and 6 bases at J, with 14 bases in the middle. The DNA of the CDR3 is TGCGCCAGCAGCGAACAACAGGGTTTCGAGCAGTACGTC. The encoded protein is CASSEQQGFEQYV.

CDR3 nucleotides: TGTGCCACCAGTGATGGGACGGAGGAGACCCAGTACTTC. It encodes CATSDGTEETQYF. This sequence joins TRBV24-1 and TRBJ2-5, with D perhaps given as TRBD1 or TRBD2 (5 bases each). Looked up from germline, CDR1 is KGHDR and CDR2 is SFDVKD. There are 13 residues in the CDR3. V lost 3 bases to trimming and J lost 5 bases, with 9 bases between them.

This clonotype turned up a few times. This chain connects TRBV20-1 to TRBJ2-3, with 8 bases identical to TRBD1. Germline assignment: CDR1 DFQATT and CDR2 SNEGSKA (reference sequence). V dropped 0 bases and J dropped 1; count of bases not matched to a gene: 3. CDR3 length: 15 residues. CDR3 region: CSARDPDRGTDTQYF. In nucleotides, the CDR3 is TGCAGTGCTAGAGACCCGGACAGGGGCACAGATACGCAGTATTTT.

The V call is TRBV3-1, the J call TRBJ2-2; D possibly corresponds to TRBD2 (5 bases). The ends were cut back, 6 bases at V and 3 bases at J, with 17 bases in the middle. Germline-derived CDR1 and CDR2 are LGHDT and YNNKEL (reference sequence). CDR3 length: 16 amino acids. CDR3 coding DNA: TGTGCCAGCAGTCTAGACGGGAATTGGGACACCGGGGAGCTGTTTTTT. The encoded protein is CASSLDGNWDTGELFF.

V and J are TRBV28 and TRBJ1-5; 9 nucleotides align to TRBD1. J gave up 7 bases and V 5 bases, and 12 bases lay outside the gene matches. Germline CDR1 MDHEN, CDR2 SYDVKM. This CDR3 comprises 16 residues. DNA for the CDR3: TGTGCCAGCAGTACACCGGGACAGGGTGTCGGACAGCCCCAGCATTTT. Its translation is CASSTPGQGVGQPQHF.

This clonotype was seen only a few times. The chain carries TRBV9 and TRBJ2-2; possibly TRBD2 for D (5 bases). The CDR3 consists of 19 residues. Germline assignment: CDR1 SGDLS and CDR2 YYNGEE. V was shortened by 3 bases and J by 0 bases, with 21 bases between the two germline ends. The CDR3 coding sequence is TGTGCCAGCAGCGCCTCCGAGGGCGTGCGCAGGCCGAACACCGGGGAGCTGTTTTTT. It specifies CASSASEGVRRPNTGELFF.